This T cell receptor (beta chain) was captured in a study of tumor-infiltrating lymphocytes in primary liver carcinoma. Total RNA (around 0.45 ug) served as template for TCR beta cDNA synthesis primed by a constant-region primer. It was through three nested multiplex PCR rounds of slightly modified ARM-PCR that TCR beta libraries arose. The first two PCR rounds used TRBV1-TRBV30 forward primers with a C-beta reverse primer, about 10 cycles each. TCRdb reanalysed the multiplex PCR reads using MiXCR and keeps one entry per CDR3 protein. Of under 200,000 distinct CDR3 sequences in the sample, approximately 64% were seen once. In addition to blood RNA drawn from unsorted whole blood, germline DNA was extracted. CDR1 is SEHNR, CDR2 FQNEAQ, per germline (reference sequence). The CDR3 extends over 14 amino acids. The germline V and J ends were trimmed by 2 bases and 5 bases, with 13 bases remaining between them.

This clonotype was observed a few times. The sequence was obtained from an older woman with primary liver carcinoma and hepatitis B virus infection. The chain links TRBV7-9 to TRBJ2-7; maybe TRBD1 (6 bases). Specimen: peripheral blood. CDR3 in amino acids: CASSLKTGPDEQYF. CDR3 nucleotides: TGTGCCAGCAGCTTAAAGACAGGCCCGGACGAGCAGTACTTC.